These T cell receptor beta chains were read from a single sample in a study of blood T cell repertoires in COVID-19. The table came from immunoSEQ multiplex PCR; TCRdb's copy has only in-frame clones and leaves some out. The sample consists of tens of thousands of clones, roughly 90% of them appearing once. Sequencing used peripheral blood. The receptors derive from a man in his 60s with acute or convalescent COVID-19. Each CDR3 is given with its conserved first and last residue. Fields, in order: CDR3 protein, CDR3 DNA, D gene, V gene, J gene, CDR3 length. A D gene is named only where the DNA matches it firmly.

cdr3_aa: CASSLEPARYGYTF; cdr3_nt: TGTGCCAGCAGCTTAGAGCCAGCGCGCTATGGCTACACCTTC; d_call: .; v_call: TRBV7-2; j_call: TRBJ1-2; cdr3_length: 14
cdr3_aa: CASSPWTGGTQETQYF; cdr3_nt: TGTGCCAGCAGTCCCTGGACAGGGGGTACCCAAGAGACCCAGTACTTC; d_call: TRBD1; v_call: TRBV27; j_call: TRBJ2-5; cdr3_length: 16
cdr3_aa: CASSRSGRSGNEQFF; cdr3_nt: TGTGCCAGCAGTAGGAGCGGGAGGTCTGGCAATGAGCAGTTCTTC; d_call: TRBD2; v_call: TRBV2; j_call: TRBJ2-1; cdr3_length: 15
cdr3_aa: CASSVDGEGETQYF; cdr3_nt: TGTGCCAGCAGCGTAGATGGGGAGGGAGAGACCCAGTACTTC; d_call: TRBD2; v_call: TRBV9; j_call: TRBJ2-5; cdr3_length: 14
cdr3_aa: CASSSTGSSYNEQFF; cdr3_nt: TGTGCCAGCAGCTCGACAGGGAGCTCCTACAATGAGCAGTTCTTC; d_call: TRBD1; v_call: TRBV7-3; j_call: TRBJ2-1; cdr3_length: 15
cdr3_aa: CSVWLSPPIYEQYF; cdr3_nt: TGCAGCGTTTGGTTGTCCCCGCCTATCTACGAGCAGTACTTC; d_call: .; v_call: TRBV29-1; j_call: TRBJ2-7; cdr3_length: 14
cdr3_aa: CASSSLAGNEQFF; cdr3_nt: TGTGCCAGCAGTTCGTTAGCGGGTAATGAGCAGTTCTTC; d_call: TRBD2; v_call: TRBV12-3/TRBV12-4; j_call: TRBJ2-1; cdr3_length: 13
cdr3_aa: CASSLETDQPQHF; cdr3_nt: TGTGCCAGCAGCTTAGAGACAGATCAGCCCCAGCATTTT; d_call: .; v_call: TRBV7-2; j_call: TRBJ1-5; cdr3_length: 13
cdr3_aa: CASSFGQGGAKNIQYF; cdr3_nt: TGTGCCAGCAGTTTTGGACAGGGTGGCGCCAAAAACATTCAGTACTTC; d_call: TRBD1; v_call: TRBV27; j_call: TRBJ2-4; cdr3_length: 16
cdr3_aa: CASSYREKLFF; cdr3_nt: TGTGCCAGCAGTTACAGGGAAAAACTGTTTTTT; d_call: .; v_call: TRBV28; j_call: TRBJ1-4; cdr3_length: 11
cdr3_aa: CASSFRVAGLAGAVGELFF; cdr3_nt: TGTGCCAGCAGTTTTCGGGTCGCGGGACTAGCGGGAGCAGTCGGGGAGCTGTTTTTT; d_call: TRBD2; v_call: TRBV27; j_call: TRBJ2-2; cdr3_length: 19
cdr3_aa: CASSLGDRGNNSPLHF; cdr3_nt: TGTGCCAGCAGCTTGGGGGACAGGGGCAATAATTCACCCCTCCACTTT; d_call: TRBD1; v_call: TRBV5-5; j_call: TRBJ1-6; cdr3_length: 16
cdr3_aa: CASRPGQGRDGYTF; cdr3_nt: TGTGCCAGCAGACCGGGACAGGGAAGAGATGGCTACACCTTC; d_call: TRBD1; v_call: TRBV28; j_call: TRBJ1-2; cdr3_length: 14
cdr3_aa: CASSPTGTNQPQHF; cdr3_nt: TGTGCCAGTAGTCCGACAGGGACAAATCAGCCCCAGCATTTT; d_call: TRBD1; v_call: TRBV19; j_call: TRBJ1-5; cdr3_length: 14
cdr3_aa: CASSPTSGPTGELFF; cdr3_nt: TGCGCCAGCAGCCCCACTAGCGGCCCCACCGGGGAGCTGTTTTTT; d_call: TRBD2; v_call: TRBV5-1; j_call: TRBJ2-2; cdr3_length: 15
cdr3_aa: CASSYEGTGTGLNLQYF; cdr3_nt: TGTGCCAGCAGCTATGAGGGAACCGGGACAGGGTTGAATTTGCAGTACTTC; d_call: TRBD1; v_call: TRBV2; j_call: TRBJ2-7; cdr3_length: 17
cdr3_aa: CASSFGGNYGYTF; cdr3_nt: TGTGCCAGCAGCTTCGGTGGTAACTATGGCTACACCTTC; d_call: .; v_call: TRBV13; j_call: TRBJ1-2; cdr3_length: 13